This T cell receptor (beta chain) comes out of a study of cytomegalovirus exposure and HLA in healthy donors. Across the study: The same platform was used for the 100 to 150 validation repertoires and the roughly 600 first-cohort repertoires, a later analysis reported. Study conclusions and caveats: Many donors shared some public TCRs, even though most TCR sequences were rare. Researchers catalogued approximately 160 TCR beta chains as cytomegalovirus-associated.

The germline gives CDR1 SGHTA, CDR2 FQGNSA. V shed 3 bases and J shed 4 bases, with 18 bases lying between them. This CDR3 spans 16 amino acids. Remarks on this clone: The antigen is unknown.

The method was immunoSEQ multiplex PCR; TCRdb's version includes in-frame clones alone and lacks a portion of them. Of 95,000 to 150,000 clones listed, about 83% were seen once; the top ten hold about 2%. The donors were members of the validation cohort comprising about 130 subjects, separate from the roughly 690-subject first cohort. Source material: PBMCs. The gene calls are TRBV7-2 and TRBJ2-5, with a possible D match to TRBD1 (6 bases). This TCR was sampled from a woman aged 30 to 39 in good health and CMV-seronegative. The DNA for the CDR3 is TGTGCCAGCAGCTTTTCCGGGACATTAATGGCAGAGACCCAGTACTTC. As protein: CASSFSGTLMAETQYF.